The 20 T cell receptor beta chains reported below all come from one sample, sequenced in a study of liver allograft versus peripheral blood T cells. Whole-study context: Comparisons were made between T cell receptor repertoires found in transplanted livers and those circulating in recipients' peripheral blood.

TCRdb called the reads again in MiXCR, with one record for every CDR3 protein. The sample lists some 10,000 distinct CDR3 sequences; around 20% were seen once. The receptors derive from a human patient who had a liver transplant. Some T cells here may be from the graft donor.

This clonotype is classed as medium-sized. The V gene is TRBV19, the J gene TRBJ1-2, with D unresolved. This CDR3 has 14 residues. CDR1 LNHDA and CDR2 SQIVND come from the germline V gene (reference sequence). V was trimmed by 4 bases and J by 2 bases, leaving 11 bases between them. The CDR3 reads CASSTSLGNYGYTF. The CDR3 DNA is TGTGCCAGTAGTACCTCGTTGGGGAACTATGGCTACACCTTC.

In DNA form, the CDR3 reads TGCAGTACAGGGGAGGCCACTGAAGCTTTCTTT. Encoded protein: CSTGEATEAFF. The rearrangement links TRBV20-1 to TRBJ1-1; 7 bases align to TRBD1. Trimming removed 8 bases from V and 4 bases from J; junction bases left unmatched: 4. Germline CDR1 is DFQATT and CDR2 is SNEGSKA (reference sequence). This CDR3 comprises 11 residues.

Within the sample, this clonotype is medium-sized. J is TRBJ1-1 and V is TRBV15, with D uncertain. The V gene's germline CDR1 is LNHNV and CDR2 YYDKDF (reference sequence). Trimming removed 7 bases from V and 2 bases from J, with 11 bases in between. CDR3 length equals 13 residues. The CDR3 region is CATTRSGNTEAFF. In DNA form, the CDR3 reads TGTGCCACCACTCGATCGGGTAACACTGAAGCTTTCTTT.

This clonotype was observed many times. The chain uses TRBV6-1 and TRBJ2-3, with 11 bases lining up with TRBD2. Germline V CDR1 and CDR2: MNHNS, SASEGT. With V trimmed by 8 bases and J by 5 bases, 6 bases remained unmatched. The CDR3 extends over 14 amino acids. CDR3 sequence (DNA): TGTGCCAGCTTTAGCGGGGGGGCGGTAGATACGCAGTATTTT. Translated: CASFSGGAVDTQYF.

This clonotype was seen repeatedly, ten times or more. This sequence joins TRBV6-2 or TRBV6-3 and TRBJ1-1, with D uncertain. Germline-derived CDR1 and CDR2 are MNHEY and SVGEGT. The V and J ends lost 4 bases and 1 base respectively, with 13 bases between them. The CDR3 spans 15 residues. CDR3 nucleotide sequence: TGTGCCAGCAGTTCTACAGCAAACCCGAACACTGAAGCTTTCTTT. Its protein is CASSSTANPNTEAFF.

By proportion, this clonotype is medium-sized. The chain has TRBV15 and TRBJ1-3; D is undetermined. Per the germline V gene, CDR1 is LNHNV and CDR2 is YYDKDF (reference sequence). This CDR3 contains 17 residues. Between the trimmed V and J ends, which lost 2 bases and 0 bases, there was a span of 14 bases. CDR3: CATSRRQLESSGNTIYF. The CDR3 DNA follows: TGTGCCACCAGCAGACGACAACTAGAGAGCTCTGGAAACACCATATATTTT.

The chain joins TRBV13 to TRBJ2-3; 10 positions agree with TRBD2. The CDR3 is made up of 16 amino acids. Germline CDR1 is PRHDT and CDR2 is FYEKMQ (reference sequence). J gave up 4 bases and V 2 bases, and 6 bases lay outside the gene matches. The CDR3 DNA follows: TGTGCCAGCAGCTTAAAAGCGGGGGGGCTGGCAGATACGCAGTATTTT. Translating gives CASSLKAGGLADTQYF.

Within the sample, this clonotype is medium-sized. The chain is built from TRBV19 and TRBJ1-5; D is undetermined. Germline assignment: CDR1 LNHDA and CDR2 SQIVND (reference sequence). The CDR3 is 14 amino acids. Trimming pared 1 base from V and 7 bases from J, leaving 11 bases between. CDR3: CASSIVGRPQPQHF. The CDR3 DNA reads TGTGCCAGTAGTATAGTAGGCCGACCGCAGCCCCAGCATTTT.

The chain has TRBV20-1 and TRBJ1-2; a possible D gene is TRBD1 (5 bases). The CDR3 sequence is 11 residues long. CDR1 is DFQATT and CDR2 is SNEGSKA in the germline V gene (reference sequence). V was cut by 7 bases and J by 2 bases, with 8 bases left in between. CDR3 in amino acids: CSVKGNYGYTF. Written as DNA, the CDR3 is TGCAGTGTAAAGGGGAACTATGGCTACACCTTC.

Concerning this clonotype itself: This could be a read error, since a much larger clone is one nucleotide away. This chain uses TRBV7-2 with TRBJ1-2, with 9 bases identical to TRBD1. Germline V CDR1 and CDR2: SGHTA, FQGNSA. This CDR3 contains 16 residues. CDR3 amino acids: CVSSPMRRQGEIVDTF. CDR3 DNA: TGTGTCAGCAGCCCTATGCGTCGACAGGGGGAAATTGTAGACACCTTC.

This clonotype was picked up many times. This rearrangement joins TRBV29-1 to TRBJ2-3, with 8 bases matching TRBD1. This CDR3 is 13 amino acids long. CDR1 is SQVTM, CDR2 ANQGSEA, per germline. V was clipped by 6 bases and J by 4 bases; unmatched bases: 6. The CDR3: CSVRTGGADTQYF. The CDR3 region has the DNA TGCAGCGTAAGAACAGGGGGTGCAGATACGCAGTATTTT.

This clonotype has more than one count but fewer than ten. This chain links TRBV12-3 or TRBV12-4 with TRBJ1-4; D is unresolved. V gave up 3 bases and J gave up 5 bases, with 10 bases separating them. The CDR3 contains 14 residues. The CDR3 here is CASSLEQQNEKLFF. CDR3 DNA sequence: TGTGCCAGCAGTTTGGAACAGCAGAATGAAAAACTGTTTTTT.

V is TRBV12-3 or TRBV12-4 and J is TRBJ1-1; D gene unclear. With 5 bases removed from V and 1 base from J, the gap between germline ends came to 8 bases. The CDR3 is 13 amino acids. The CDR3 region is CASSPPENTEAFF. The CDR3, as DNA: TGTGCCAGCAGTCCGCCGGAGAACACTGAAGCTTTCTTT.

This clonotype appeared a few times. In DNA, the CDR3 is TGTGCCAGCAGTAAAACAGGGGGATCTAACTATGGCTACACCTTC. It specifies CASSKTGGSNYGYTF. The chain has TRBV6-5 and TRBJ1-2; the match to TRBD1 covers 8 bases. CDR3 length equals 15 residues. V trimming: 5 bases; J trimming: 0 bases; junction bases outside the gene matches: 5. CDR1 is MNHEY and CDR2 is SVGAGI in the germline V gene.

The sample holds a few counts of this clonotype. The CDR3 reads CASSYHTSGSWHNEQFF. The CDR3 DNA sequence: TGTGCCAGCAGTTACCATACTAGCGGGAGTTGGCACAATGAGCAGTTCTTC. The genes are TRBV6-2 or TRBV6-3 and TRBJ2-1; TRBD2 aligns across 11 bases. Unmatched junction bases numbered 8, after V lost 2 bases and J lost 5 bases. CDR3 length: 17 residues. Germline V gene lookup returns CDR1 MNHEY and CDR2 SVGEGT.

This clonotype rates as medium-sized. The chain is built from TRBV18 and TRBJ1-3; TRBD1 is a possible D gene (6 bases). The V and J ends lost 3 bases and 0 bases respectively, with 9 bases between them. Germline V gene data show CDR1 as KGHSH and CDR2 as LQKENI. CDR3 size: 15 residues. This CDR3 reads CASSPDRSSGNTIYF. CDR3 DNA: TGTGCCAGCTCACCCGACAGGTCCTCTGGAAACACCATATATTTT.

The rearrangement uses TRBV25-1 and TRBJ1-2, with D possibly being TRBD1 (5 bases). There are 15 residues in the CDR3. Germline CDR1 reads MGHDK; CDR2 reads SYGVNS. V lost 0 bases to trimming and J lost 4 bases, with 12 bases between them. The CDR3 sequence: CASSEYKEGPYGYTF. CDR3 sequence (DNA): TGTGCCAGCAGTGAATATAAGGAGGGACCCTATGGCTACACCTTC.

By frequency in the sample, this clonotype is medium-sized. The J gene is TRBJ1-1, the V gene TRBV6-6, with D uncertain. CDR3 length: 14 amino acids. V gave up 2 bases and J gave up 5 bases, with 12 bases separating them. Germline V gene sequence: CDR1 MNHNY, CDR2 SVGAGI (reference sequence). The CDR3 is CASSYQGFGTEAFF. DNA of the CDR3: TGTGCCAGCAGTTACCAAGGTTTCGGAACTGAAGCTTTCTTT.

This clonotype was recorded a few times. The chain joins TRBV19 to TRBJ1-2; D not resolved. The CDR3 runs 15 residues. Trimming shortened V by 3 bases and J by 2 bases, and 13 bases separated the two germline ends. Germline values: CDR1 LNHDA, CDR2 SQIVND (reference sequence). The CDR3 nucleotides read TGTGCCAGTAGTATGTTAACAGCTAACAACTATGGCTACACCTTC. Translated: CASSMLTANNYGYTF.

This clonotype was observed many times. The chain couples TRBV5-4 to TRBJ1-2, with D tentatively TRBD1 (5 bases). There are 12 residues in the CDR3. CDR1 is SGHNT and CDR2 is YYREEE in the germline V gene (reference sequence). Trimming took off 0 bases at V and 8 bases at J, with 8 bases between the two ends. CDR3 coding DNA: TGTGCCAGCAGCTTGGGAGGGGCGGGCTACACCTTC. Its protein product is CASSLGGAGYTF.